This record concerns one T cell receptor (beta chain) sequence. This entry comes from a study of OX40 agonist ivuxolimab in advanced cancers. Looking at the study overall: Patient treatment consisted of intravenous ivuxolimab administration every 2 weeks at 0.01 to 10 mg/kg.

Clones were read by immunoSEQ multiplex PCR, and TCRdb kept only the in-frame ones, dropping some. The data contain tens of thousands of clones, approximately 81% of them singletons. Germline lookup yields CDR1 MNHNY and CDR2 SVGAGI (reference sequence). This CDR3 has 14 residues. Trimming removed 6 bases from V and 1 base from J, with 10 bases in between. Blood sampling was done at baseline, cycle 4 day 1, and cycle 7 day 1. Sequenced material: CD4+ or CD8+ T cells sorted from blood, taken in a trial of the OX40 agonist ivuxolimab. This clonotype was obtained from an adult with an advanced solid tumor such as melanoma, head and neck, liver or kidney cancer. This chain links TRBV6-6 with TRBJ2-1; D gene ambiguous. The CDR3 sequence: CASSPQQSYNEQFF. The CDR3 bases are TGTGCCAGCAGCCCACAGCAATCCTACAATGAGCAGTTCTTC.